The sequence of this TCR beta chain was determined in a study of stem cell transplantation in POMP-related autoinflammatory disease listed by TCRdb under 2021. About the full investigation: According to the study's hypothesis, the TRB repertoire gets skewed because defective thymoproteasomes impair MHC class I-dependent CD8+ T-cell differentiation and positive selection. High-throughput TRB sequencing assessed how POMP deficiency affects T-cell receptor beta repertoire diversity and CDR3 characteristics.

A distance of 9 bases separates the germline ends of V and J, which lose 6 bases and 1 base respectively. Taken from cysteine to phenylalanine, the CDR3 has 13 residues. Only the CDR3 DNA is retained, 39 bases long and in frame from the first base. CDR1 MNHNS and CDR2 SASEGT are derived from the germline V gene. Results the study describes overall, beyond this receptor: Across all analyzed T-cell subsets, PRAID patients tended toward lower TRB diversity and higher clonality. In PRAID patients, the trend toward increased clonality and lower diversity reached statistical significance only for regulatory T cells. The number of unique TRB V-J gene pairings in PRAID patients was restricted.

Prior to TRB sequencing, T-cell subsets (conventional T cells, CD8+ T cells, regulatory T cells, T follicular helper cells) were sorted. About this clone: Its antigen is currently not known. The sample holds no much larger clone one base away, and base qualities are not on file.

Libraries came from the immunoSEQ multiplex PCR assay. In the source study's methods: Repertoire diversity was quantified with Shannon entropy, accounting for clonal size distribution. The Gini-Simpson index (Simpson_1-D) was used to measure inequality of clonotype distribution. In TCRdb, the immuneACCESS table is reduced to in-frame sequences with V and J assigned. These tables do not hold every clone; where another copy was compared, an unresolved V gene accounts for under half, and the others remain unexplained. D and trimming come from the DNA, and the V and J calls and clone size come from that table. The table for this sample lists approximately 6,900 clones; roughly four fifths of them were counted only once. Roughly 4% of the sample is taken by the ten largest.

The rearranged segments are TRBV6-1 and TRBJ1-1, with a weak D call of TRBD1 (6 bases match). The TCR comes from a human donor in good health. The sample comprised a CXCR5-defined cell subset from PBMCs. The DNA is as follows: TGTGCCAGCAGCAGGGGCGGGAACACTGAAGCTTTCTTT. Its protein is CASSRGGNTEAFF.